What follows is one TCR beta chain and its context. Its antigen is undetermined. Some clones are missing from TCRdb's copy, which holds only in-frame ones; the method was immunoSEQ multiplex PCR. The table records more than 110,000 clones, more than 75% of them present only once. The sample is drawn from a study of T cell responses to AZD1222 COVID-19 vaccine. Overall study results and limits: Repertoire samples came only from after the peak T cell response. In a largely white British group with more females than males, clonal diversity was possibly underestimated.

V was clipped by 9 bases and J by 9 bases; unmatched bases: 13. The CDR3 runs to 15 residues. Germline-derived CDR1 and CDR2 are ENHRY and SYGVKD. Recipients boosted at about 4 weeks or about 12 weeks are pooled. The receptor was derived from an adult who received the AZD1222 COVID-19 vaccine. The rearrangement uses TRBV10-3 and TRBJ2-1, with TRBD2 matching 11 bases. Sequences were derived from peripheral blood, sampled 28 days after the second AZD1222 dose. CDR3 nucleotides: TGTGCCATTTCGCTGCTGACTAGCGGGGAAGCTGAGCAGTTCTTC. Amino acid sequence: CAISLLTSGEAEQFF.